These T cell receptor beta chains were read from a single sample in a study of control samples from healthy donors and cancer patients. Clones were sequenced by immunoSEQ multiplex PCR, and TCRdb holds only the in-frame ones, with some missing. The sample has around 70,000 clones, 94% seen once. The sample was blood. Every receptor here comes from a woman in her thirties in good health. The CDR3 runs from the conserved cysteine through the conserved F or W. A D gene is named only where the DNA matches it firmly. A clone size is listed for some rows: how often the clone was seen (once, few, many), or a class if it is expanded.

J gene: TRBJ1-1
clone size: .
D gene: .
V gene: TRBV28
CDR3 DNA: TGTGCCAGCAGTTTAGTCAGATTGAACACTGAAGCTTTCTTT
CDR3 protein: CASSLVRLNTEAFF

J gene: TRBJ1-1
clone size: .
D gene: .
V gene: TRBV6-5
CDR3 DNA: TGTGCCAGCAGTTCAACCCGGGGGAACACTGAAGCTTTCTTT
CDR3 protein: CASSSTRGNTEAFF

J gene: TRBJ1-6
clone size: .
D gene: .
V gene: TRBV5-6
CDR3 DNA: TGTGCCAGCAGCTCTCCCAGCGCACCCTATAATTCACCCCTCCACTTT
CDR3 protein: CASSSPSAPYNSPLHF

J gene: TRBJ1-2
clone size: .
D gene: TRBD1
V gene: TRBV6-5
CDR3 DNA: TGTGCCAGCATTTTCGACAGGGGCCTCGGTGGCTACACCTTC
CDR3 protein: CASIFDRGLGGYTF

J gene: TRBJ2-7
clone size: .
D gene: .
V gene: TRBV6-4
CDR3 DNA: TGTGCCAGCAGTGACACCCCCGTAGGAGGGGATGCCTACGAGCAGTACTTC
CDR3 protein: CASSDTPVGGDAYEQYF

J gene: TRBJ2-1
clone size: .
D gene: .
V gene: TRBV5-1
CDR3 DNA: TGCGCCAGCAGCTTGGATAGGGATTTGTCGTACAATGAGCAGTTCTTC
CDR3 protein: CASSLDRDLSYNEQFF

J gene: TRBJ2-2
clone size: .
D gene: TRBD2
V gene: TRBV28
CDR3 DNA: TGTGCCAGCAGGCCAGGACTAGCGGGGGGGCTGGGCACCGGGGAGCTGTTTTTT
CDR3 protein: CASRPGLAGGLGTGELFF

J gene: TRBJ1-2
clone size: .
D gene: .
V gene: TRBV24-1
CDR3 DNA: TGTGCCACCAGTGATGGCGCCGGGACCCCTGGAGCTAACTATGGCTACACCTTC
CDR3 protein: CATSDGAGTPGANYGYTF

J gene: TRBJ1-1
clone size: .
D gene: .
V gene: TRBV27
CDR3 DNA: TGTGCCAGCAGTTCGCCTCCGGGTATAGGCACTGAAGCTTTCTTT
CDR3 protein: CASSSPPGIGTEAFF

J gene: TRBJ1-1
clone size: .
D gene: .
V gene: TRBV7-3
CDR3 DNA: TGTGCCAGCAGCCTGGACGGGGGGCTTGGTTACACTGAAGCTTTCTTT
CDR3 protein: CASSLDGGLGYTEAFF

J gene: TRBJ1-5
clone size: .
D gene: .
V gene: TRBV29-1
CDR3 DNA: TGCAGCGTTGTAACGGGGAATCAGCCCCAGCATTTT
CDR3 protein: CSVVTGNQPQHF

J gene: TRBJ1-1
clone size: few
D gene: .
V gene: TRBV19
CDR3 DNA: TGTGCCAGTAGTATCACGGTGAACACTGAAGCTTTCTTT
CDR3 protein: CASSITVNTEAFF

J gene: TRBJ1-6
clone size: .
D gene: .
V gene: TRBV5-1
CDR3 DNA: TGCGCCAGCAGCTTGGTCATTAATTCACCCCTCCACTTT
CDR3 protein: CASSLVINSPLHF

J gene: TRBJ1-1
clone size: few
D gene: .
V gene: TRBV5-4
CDR3 DNA: TGTGCCAGCAGCTTGCAGACAGTGAACACTGAAGCTTTCTTT
CDR3 protein: CASSLQTVNTEAFF

J gene: TRBJ1-4
clone size: .
D gene: .
V gene: TRBV6-5
CDR3 DNA: TGTGCCAGCTCCAGGTACAGGGCCGATGAAAAACTGTTTTTT
CDR3 protein: CASSRYRADEKLFF

J gene: TRBJ2-2
clone size: .
D gene: TRBD2
V gene: TRBV7-9
CDR3 DNA: TGTGCCAGCAGCTTAGTAGCAGCTAGCGGGGCCTCGAACACCGGGGAGCTGTTTTTT
CDR3 protein: CASSLVAASGASNTGELFF

J gene: TRBJ1-1
clone size: .
D gene: .
V gene: TRBV6-5
CDR3 DNA: TGTGCCAGCAGTTACGGGGGAGGGGGTCCCACTGAAGCTTTCTTT
CDR3 protein: CASSYGGGGPTEAFF

J gene: TRBJ1-4
clone size: .
D gene: TRBD1
V gene: TRBV27
CDR3 DNA: TGTGCCAGCAGTCCTAGGAGGGACAGGGGCGAAAAACTGTTTTTT
CDR3 protein: CASSPRRDRGEKLFF

J gene: TRBJ1-2
clone size: .
D gene: TRBD1
V gene: TRBV3-1/TRBV3-2
CDR3 DNA: TGTGCCAGCAGCCTGTCCGGACAGGTTGGCGGTGAGCATGGCTACACCTTC
CDR3 protein: CASSLSGQVGGEHGYTF

J gene: TRBJ1-6
clone size: .
D gene: TRBD1
V gene: TRBV7-7
CDR3 DNA: TGTGCTAGCAGCAGGACAGGGAGGGATTCACCCCTCCACTTT
CDR3 protein: CASSRTGRDSPLHF

J gene: TRBJ2-1
clone size: .
D gene: .
V gene: TRBV6-5
CDR3 DNA: TGTGCCAGCGCGTCGGGGGCGTGGAATGAGCAGTTCTTC
CDR3 protein: CASASGAWNEQFF

J gene: TRBJ1-1
clone size: .
D gene: TRBD1
V gene: TRBV19
CDR3 DNA: TGTGCCAGTAGCAGTGGGGACAGGGATAGGTTTGGGGACACTGAAGCTTTCTTT
CDR3 protein: CASSSGDRDRFGDTEAFF

J gene: TRBJ2-3
clone size: .
D gene: TRBD2
V gene: TRBV5-4
CDR3 DNA: TGTGCCAGCAGCGCTTACTCTAGCGGGGGGTTTCATACGCAGTATTTT
CDR3 protein: CASSAYSSGGFHTQYF

J gene: TRBJ1-2
clone size: .
D gene: .
V gene: TRBV3-1/TRBV3-2
CDR3 DNA: TGTGCCAGCAGCCAGGAACTTTTTGGCTACACCTTC
CDR3 protein: CASSQELFGYTF

J gene: TRBJ2-4
clone size: .
D gene: TRBD1
V gene: TRBV30
CDR3 DNA: TGTGCCTGGAGTGGCAGGGGGCGAACCAAAAACATTCAGTACTTC
CDR3 protein: CAWSGRGRTKNIQYF

J gene: TRBJ2-5
clone size: .
D gene: .
V gene: TRBV5-4
CDR3 DNA: TGTGCCAGCAGCTCCTTAACGGGGGTCGGTGAGACCCAGTACTTC
CDR3 protein: CASSSLTGVGETQYF

J gene: TRBJ1-5
clone size: .
D gene: .
V gene: TRBV5-6
CDR3 DNA: TGTGCCAGCAGCTACTACCGGGAGAACAGCGGTCAGCCCCAGCATTTT
CDR3 protein: CASSYYRENSGQPQHF

J gene: TRBJ1-1
clone size: .
D gene: .
V gene: TRBV3-1/TRBV3-2
CDR3 DNA: TGTGCCAGCAGTCCCGGGACGGCCGGCACTGAAGCTTTCTTT
CDR3 protein: CASSPGTAGTEAFF

J gene: TRBJ1-1
clone size: .
D gene: .
V gene: TRBV28
CDR3 DNA: TGTGCCAGCAGTTTAGGAGGGGTGGGCACTGAAGCTTTCTTT
CDR3 protein: CASSLGGVGTEAFF

J gene: TRBJ2-5
clone size: .
D gene: .
V gene: TRBV7-2
CDR3 DNA: TGTGCCAGCAGCTTAGTTGTCGGTCACCCCCGGGACTACCAAGAGACCCAGTACTTC
CDR3 protein: CASSLVVGHPRDYQETQYF

J gene: TRBJ2-5
clone size: .
D gene: .
V gene: TRBV6-1
CDR3 DNA: TGTGCCAGCAGTGAAAATACTAGAGAAGAGACCCAGTACTTC
CDR3 protein: CASSENTREETQYF

J gene: TRBJ1-2
clone size: .
D gene: .
V gene: TRBV7-9
CDR3 DNA: TGTGCCAGCAGCTTGGGGACTAGTAGTCCCTATGGCTACACCTTC
CDR3 protein: CASSLGTSSPYGYTF

J gene: TRBJ2-7
clone size: .
D gene: .
V gene: TRBV11-2
CDR3 DNA: TGTGCCAGCAGCCCCAATTCCCCCCTATCCGAGCAGTACTTC
CDR3 protein: CASSPNSPLSEQYF

J gene: TRBJ1-1
clone size: .
D gene: TRBD1
V gene: TRBV6-5
CDR3 DNA: TGTGCCACTCTGAGGGACAGAGAAGCTTTCTTT
CDR3 protein: CATLRDREAFF

J gene: TRBJ1-1
clone size: once
D gene: .
V gene: TRBV19
CDR3 DNA: TGTGCCACCGGTCGGGGGACTGAAGCTTTCTTT
CDR3 protein: CATGRGTEAFF

J gene: TRBJ1-4
clone size: .
D gene: .
V gene: TRBV5-4
CDR3 DNA: TGTGCCAGCAGCTTGGGGTTGGGGCAGGTCGGTGAAAAACTGTTTTTT
CDR3 protein: CASSLGLGQVGEKLFF

J gene: TRBJ2-4
clone size: few
D gene: .
V gene: TRBV9
CDR3 DNA: TGTGCCAAGGGGACGGGTCAATTATGCAAAAACATTCAGTACTTC
CDR3 protein: CAKGTGQLCKNIQYF

J gene: TRBJ1-2
clone size: few
D gene: .
V gene: TRBV5-6
CDR3 DNA: TGTGCCAGCAGCTTTTGGGCTGCGGGTGGCTACACCTTC
CDR3 protein: CASSFWAAGGYTF

J gene: TRBJ1-5
clone size: once
D gene: TRBD1
V gene: TRBV30
CDR3 DNA: TGTGCCTGGAGCTACCGGGACAGGGGTATTCAACCCCAGCATTTT
CDR3 protein: CAWSYRDRGIQPQHF

J gene: TRBJ1-1
clone size: .
D gene: .
V gene: TRBV24-1
CDR3 DNA: TGTGCCACCAAGGGCGAAGGATCCCCAGGGTCCACTGAAGCTTTCTTT
CDR3 protein: CATKGEGSPGSTEAFF

J gene: TRBJ1-6
clone size: .
D gene: .
V gene: TRBV6-5
CDR3 DNA: TGTGCCAGCACCCTGAGGTACAGAGGCACTTCACCCCTCCACTTT
CDR3 protein: CASTLRYRGTSPLHF

J gene: TRBJ2-5
clone size: .
D gene: .
V gene: TRBV2
CDR3 DNA: TGTGCCAGCAGTCCAATGGTGGGACAAGAGACCCAGTACTTC
CDR3 protein: CASSPMVGQETQYF

J gene: TRBJ1-5
clone size: .
D gene: .
V gene: TRBV20-1
CDR3 DNA: TGCAGTGCTAGTGGGATGAAACAGCCCCAGCATTTT
CDR3 protein: CSASGMKQPQHF

J gene: TRBJ1-2
clone size: .
D gene: .
V gene: TRBV5-6
CDR3 DNA: TGTGCCAGCAGCCGCAAGGGTGGCTATGGCTACACCTTC
CDR3 protein: CASSRKGGYGYTF

J gene: TRBJ1-6
clone size: .
D gene: .
V gene: TRBV5-6
CDR3 DNA: TGTGCCAGCAGTTACGTCAATATGGCCCTCCACTTT
CDR3 protein: CASSYVNMALHF

J gene: TRBJ2-7
clone size: once
D gene: TRBD1
V gene: TRBV27
CDR3 DNA: TGTGCCAGCAGTTTGGTTGGGACAGGGACCTACGAGCAGTACTTC
CDR3 protein: CASSLVGTGTYEQYF

J gene: TRBJ1-1
clone size: .
D gene: TRBD1
V gene: TRBV15
CDR3 DNA: TGTGCCACCAGCAGCGACAGGGGAGTGAGCACTGAAGCTTTCTTT
CDR3 protein: CATSSDRGVSTEAFF

J gene: TRBJ1-1
clone size: .
D gene: .
V gene: TRBV29-1
CDR3 DNA: TGCAGCGTCGCCCCACAGGGTAAGGCTGAAGCTTTCTTT
CDR3 protein: CSVAPQGKAEAFF

J gene: TRBJ1-2
clone size: .
D gene: .
V gene: TRBV2
CDR3 DNA: TGTGCCAGCAAAAAAGGGGGGGACAACTATGGCTACACCTTC
CDR3 protein: CASKKGGDNYGYTF

J gene: TRBJ2-3
clone size: .
D gene: TRBD2
V gene: TRBV11-2
CDR3 DNA: TGTGCCAGCAGCTGGGCCCCTAAGAGGCGGGGGGGAACAGATACGCAGTATTTT
CDR3 protein: CASSWAPKRRGGTDTQYF

J gene: TRBJ1-2
clone size: .
D gene: TRBD1
V gene: TRBV5-4
CDR3 DNA: TGTGCCAGCAGCTTGAGACAGGGTGGTGGCTACACCTTC
CDR3 protein: CASSLRQGGGYTF

J gene: TRBJ2-1
clone size: .
D gene: .
V gene: TRBV7-3
CDR3 DNA: TGTGCCAGCAGCATATCTCCTGGGGCGCGCAATGAGCAGTTCTTC
CDR3 protein: CASSISPGARNEQFF

J gene: TRBJ2-6
clone size: .
D gene: .
V gene: TRBV7-4
CDR3 DNA: TGTGCCAGCAGCTGCTGGACAGCCGTCCTGACTTTC
CDR3 protein: CASSCWTAVLTF

J gene: TRBJ2-5
clone size: .
D gene: .
V gene: TRBV29-1
CDR3 DNA: TGCAGCGTTGACCGAACAGGAACCCAAGAGACCCAGTACTTC
CDR3 protein: CSVDRTGTQETQYF

J gene: TRBJ1-2
clone size: .
D gene: .
V gene: TRBV7-9
CDR3 DNA: TGTGCCATCCTAGGGGAGTCTAACTATGGCTACACCTTC
CDR3 protein: CAILGESNYGYTF

J gene: TRBJ2-3
clone size: .
D gene: .
V gene: TRBV7-2
CDR3 DNA: TGTGCCAGCAGCTTGAAAGGCACAGATACGCAGTATTTT
CDR3 protein: CASSLKGTDTQYF